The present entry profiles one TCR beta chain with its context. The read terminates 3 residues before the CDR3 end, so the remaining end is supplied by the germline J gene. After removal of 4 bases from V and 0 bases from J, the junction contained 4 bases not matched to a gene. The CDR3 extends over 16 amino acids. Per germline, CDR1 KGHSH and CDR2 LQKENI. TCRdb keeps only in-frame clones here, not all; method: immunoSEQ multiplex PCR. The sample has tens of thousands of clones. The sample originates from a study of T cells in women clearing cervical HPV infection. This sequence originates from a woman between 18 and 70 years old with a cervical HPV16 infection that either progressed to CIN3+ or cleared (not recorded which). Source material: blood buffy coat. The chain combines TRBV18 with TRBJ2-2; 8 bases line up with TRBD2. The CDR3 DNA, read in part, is TGTGCCAGCTCACTTTTAGCGGGAACGAACACCGGGGAG. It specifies CASSLLAGTNTGE. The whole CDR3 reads CASSLLAGTNTGELFF.